Listed below are T cell receptor beta chains from one sample, sequenced in a study of T cell changes during pregnancy in multiple sclerosis. Only in-frame clones appear in the TCRdb table, and some are missing; sequencing was by immunoSEQ multiplex PCR. This table has approximately 74,000 clones, approximately 92% appearing once. The specimen comprised peripheral blood, sampled before pregnancy. Receptor source: a female donor with multiple sclerosis, enrolled in a pregnancy study. CDR3s include the opening cysteine and the closing phenylalanine or tryptophan. Each record gives: CDR3 DNA, CDR3 protein, D gene, clone size, V gene, J gene. D genes are given only for firm matches. Clone size is shown for a subset of rows, as once, few, many or a class of expanded clone.

CDR3nt: TGTGCCTGGAGCCCCGGGGGGCTAGCGGGGGACCTCTCGGCCAAAAACATTCAGTACTTC
CDR3aa: CAWSPGGLAGDLSAKNIQYF
d_gene: TRBD2
abundance: .
v_gene: TRBV30
j_gene: TRBJ2-4

CDR3nt: TGCGCCAGCAGCCAAGGAGCGGGAGGGTCCAATGAGCAGTTCTTC
CDR3aa: CASSQGAGGSNEQFF
d_gene: TRBD2
abundance: .
v_gene: TRBV4-3
j_gene: TRBJ2-1

CDR3nt: TGTGCCAGCAGAGACAGGGGGCAACTTCATGAGCAGTTCTTC
CDR3aa: CASRDRGQLHEQFF
d_gene: TRBD1
abundance: .
v_gene: TRBV5-4
j_gene: TRBJ2-1

CDR3nt: TGTGCCAGCAGCTTAGAGGGGATATCTGGAAACACCATATATTTT
CDR3aa: CASSLEGISGNTIYF
d_gene: .
abundance: .
v_gene: TRBV13
j_gene: TRBJ1-3

CDR3nt: TGTGCCAGTAGTATATCACAGGGGACCTACGAGCAGTACTTC
CDR3aa: CASSISQGTYEQYF
d_gene: TRBD1
abundance: once
v_gene: TRBV19
j_gene: TRBJ2-7

CDR3nt: TGTGCCATCAGTGAGCGTCTCCAGCGGGAGGGTAGTGAGCAGTTCTTC
CDR3aa: CAISERLQREGSEQFF
d_gene: TRBD2
abundance: .
v_gene: TRBV10-3
j_gene: TRBJ2-1

CDR3nt: TGTGCCAGCAGCTTAGCGAACCTAGCGTTGAGCTCCTACAATGAGCAGTTCTTC
CDR3aa: CASSLANLALSSYNEQFF
d_gene: .
abundance: .
v_gene: TRBV7-9
j_gene: TRBJ2-1

CDR3nt: TGTGCCAGCTCCGATATCAGCCCGGGACAGGGACCGGAGACCCAGTACTTC
CDR3aa: CASSDISPGQGPETQYF
d_gene: TRBD1
abundance: .
v_gene: TRBV18
j_gene: TRBJ2-5

CDR3nt: TGTGCCAGTTCCGGGACTAGCGGGAGTCCCTACGAGCAGTACTTC
CDR3aa: CASSGTSGSPYEQYF
d_gene: TRBD2
abundance: .
v_gene: TRBV19
j_gene: TRBJ2-7

CDR3nt: TGTGCCAGCAGCCAAGGTCCCCCAGGGCTAAACACTGAAGCTTTCTTT
CDR3aa: CASSQGPPGLNTEAFF
d_gene: .
abundance: .
v_gene: TRBV4-2
j_gene: TRBJ1-1

CDR3nt: TGTGCCAGCAGCTCATCGGGACAGGGGGCTGGAGAGCAGTTCTTC
CDR3aa: CASSSSGQGAGEQFF
d_gene: TRBD1
abundance: .
v_gene: TRBV13
j_gene: TRBJ2-1

CDR3nt: TGTGCCAGCAGTCTACAGGGAAAGCAGTACTTC
CDR3aa: CASSLQGKQYF
d_gene: .
abundance: .
v_gene: TRBV6-6
j_gene: TRBJ2-7

CDR3nt: TGTGCCAGTAGTATCCGACAGGGCAGCACAGATACGCAGTATTTT
CDR3aa: CASSIRQGSTDTQYF
d_gene: TRBD1
abundance: .
v_gene: TRBV19
j_gene: TRBJ2-3

CDR3nt: TGTGCAAGTCGCTTTTGGACAGGGTGGCCTCCCTACAATGAGCAGTTCTTC
CDR3aa: CASRFWTGWPPYNEQFF
d_gene: .
abundance: .
v_gene: TRBV12-2
j_gene: TRBJ2-1

CDR3nt: TGTGCCAGCAGCCCGCTAGCGGGAGGATTTAGCGGTGAGCAGTTCTTC
CDR3aa: CASSPLAGGFSGEQFF
d_gene: TRBD2
abundance: .
v_gene: TRBV14
j_gene: TRBJ2-1

CDR3nt: TGTGCCAGTAGTATTCGTCTAGCGGGAGGTCAAGCATCCTACGAGCAGTACTTC
CDR3aa: CASSIRLAGGQASYEQYF
d_gene: TRBD2
abundance: once
v_gene: TRBV19
j_gene: TRBJ2-7

CDR3nt: TGTGCCAGCAGCTCCCCCCCCTCCGGGACAGTGAGGTACGAGCAGTACTTC
CDR3aa: CASSSPPSGTVRYEQYF
d_gene: TRBD1
abundance: once
v_gene: TRBV28
j_gene: TRBJ2-7

CDR3nt: TGTGCCAGCAGCCATGGACTAGCGGGAAGTACCGGGGAGCTGTTTTTT
CDR3aa: CASSHGLAGSTGELFF
d_gene: TRBD2
abundance: .
v_gene: TRBV7-2
j_gene: TRBJ2-2

CDR3nt: TGTGCCAGCAGCTTAGGAGGGGGCATTCAGTACTTC
CDR3aa: CASSLGGGIQYF
d_gene: .
abundance: .
v_gene: TRBV7-2
j_gene: TRBJ2-4

CDR3nt: TGTGCCAGCAGCTTAGTCGCCCTAGCGTTGGAGACCCAGTACTTC
CDR3aa: CASSLVALALETQYF
d_gene: .
abundance: once
v_gene: TRBV7-9
j_gene: TRBJ2-5

CDR3nt: TGTGCCAGCAGCATCAGACTAGCGGGAGACTATGAGCAGTTCTTC
CDR3aa: CASSIRLAGDYEQFF
d_gene: TRBD2
abundance: .
v_gene: TRBV5-4
j_gene: TRBJ2-1

CDR3nt: TGTGCCAGCAGCCCTGCCTACGAGCAGTACTTC
CDR3aa: CASSPAYEQYF
d_gene: .
abundance: .
v_gene: TRBV7-2
j_gene: TRBJ2-7

CDR3nt: TGTGCCAGCAGCCGTCTAAGTTTGTACTTC
CDR3aa: CASSRLSLYF
d_gene: .
abundance: .
v_gene: TRBV11-3
j_gene: TRBJ2-5

CDR3nt: TGTGCCAGCAGCTCAACCACTAGCGGGAGGACATACGAGCAGTACTTC
CDR3aa: CASSSTTSGRTYEQYF
d_gene: TRBD2
abundance: once
v_gene: TRBV13
j_gene: TRBJ2-7

CDR3nt: TGTGCCAGTAGTATAAGGGGCTATGAGCAGTTCTTC
CDR3aa: CASSIRGYEQFF
d_gene: .
abundance: once
v_gene: TRBV19
j_gene: TRBJ2-1

CDR3nt: TGTGCCAGCAGCCGTAGCGGCCCTAAGGGGAATGAGCAGTTCTTC
CDR3aa: CASSRSGPKGNEQFF
d_gene: .
abundance: .
v_gene: TRBV27
j_gene: TRBJ2-1

CDR3nt: TGTGCCAGCAGCGGGGGGGTAGGCAGGACGATCTATGGCTACACCTTC
CDR3aa: CASSGGVGRTIYGYTF
d_gene: .
abundance: .
v_gene: TRBV5-4
j_gene: TRBJ1-2

CDR3nt: TGTGCCAGCAGCCTCTCGGGACTCCCCACCGGGGAGCTGTTTTTT
CDR3aa: CASSLSGLPTGELFF
d_gene: .
abundance: once
v_gene: TRBV7-3
j_gene: TRBJ2-2

CDR3nt: TGTGCCAGCAGCACGACAGGGGGCTATGAAAAACTGTTTTTT
CDR3aa: CASSTTGGYEKLFF
d_gene: TRBD1
abundance: .
v_gene: TRBV9
j_gene: TRBJ1-4

CDR3nt: TGTGCCAGCAGTTTGAGGCGGGGGAAACTGTTTTTT
CDR3aa: CASSLRRGKLFF
d_gene: .
abundance: .
v_gene: TRBV28
j_gene: TRBJ1-4

CDR3nt: TGTGCCAGCAGCCAACTATGGACTAGCGGAGGGGATGAGCAGTTCTTC
CDR3aa: CASSQLWTSGGDEQFF
d_gene: TRBD2
abundance: .
v_gene: TRBV14
j_gene: TRBJ2-1

CDR3nt: TGTGCCAGCAGTGAATCTGAACTTGGGGCTTACAATGAGCAGTTCTTC
CDR3aa: CASSESELGAYNEQFF
d_gene: .
abundance: .
v_gene: TRBV25-1
j_gene: TRBJ2-1

CDR3nt: TGCGCCAGCAGCTTGAGGGGACTAGCGGCAGCGAACACCGGGGAGCTGTTTTTT
CDR3aa: CASSLRGLAAANTGELFF
d_gene: TRBD2
abundance: .
v_gene: TRBV5-1
j_gene: TRBJ2-2

CDR3nt: TGTGCCAGCACACTAGGTTCGCGGGAGCTGTTTTTT
CDR3aa: CASTLGSRELFF
d_gene: .
abundance: .
v_gene: TRBV7-9
j_gene: TRBJ2-2

CDR3nt: TGTGCCAGCAGCCTAACCGGGACAGTAAATGAAAAACTGTTTTTT
CDR3aa: CASSLTGTVNEKLFF
d_gene: TRBD1
abundance: .
v_gene: TRBV9
j_gene: TRBJ1-4

CDR3nt: TGTGCCAGCAGCCGCGGACAGGCCAATGAGCAGTTCTTC
CDR3aa: CASSRGQANEQFF
d_gene: TRBD1
abundance: .
v_gene: TRBV5-4
j_gene: TRBJ2-1

CDR3nt: TGTGCCAGCAGTTTAAGGGGTTTGGGCTACACCTTC
CDR3aa: CASSLRGLGYTF
d_gene: .
abundance: .
v_gene: TRBV27
j_gene: TRBJ1-2

CDR3nt: TGCGCCAGCAGCCAAGATCCGGGGGGTAGCAATCAGCCCCAGCATTTT
CDR3aa: CASSQDPGGSNQPQHF
d_gene: .
abundance: once
v_gene: TRBV4-3
j_gene: TRBJ1-5

CDR3nt: TGTGCCAGCAGCGTAGTAGCAGCTGAGCTCGGAGAGCAGTTCTTC
CDR3aa: CASSVVAAELGEQFF
d_gene: .
abundance: .
v_gene: TRBV9
j_gene: TRBJ2-1

CDR3nt: TGCGCCAGCAGCCGAGACAGGGGGCTGTATGGCTACACCTTC
CDR3aa: CASSRDRGLYGYTF
d_gene: TRBD1
abundance: .
v_gene: TRBV4-3
j_gene: TRBJ1-2

CDR3nt: TGTGCCAGCAGCTTGTTTAGCGGGAGTTACGAGCAGTACTTC
CDR3aa: CASSLFSGSYEQYF
d_gene: TRBD2
abundance: .
v_gene: TRBV5-8
j_gene: TRBJ2-7

CDR3nt: TGTGCCAGCAGCGTTCGAGGGGGAGAAGCTTTCTTT
CDR3aa: CASSVRGGEAFF
d_gene: .
abundance: .
v_gene: TRBV2
j_gene: TRBJ1-1

CDR3nt: TGCGCCAGCAGCCTAGGGACAGCGGGAAACACCATATATTTT
CDR3aa: CASSLGTAGNTIYF
d_gene: TRBD1
abundance: once
v_gene: TRBV5-1
j_gene: TRBJ1-3

CDR3nt: TGTGCCAGTAGTATGGCAGCGGGAAACCAAGAGACCCAGTACTTC
CDR3aa: CASSMAAGNQETQYF
d_gene: TRBD2
abundance: .
v_gene: TRBV19
j_gene: TRBJ2-5

CDR3nt: TGTGCCAGCAAGGAAGTGGGACAGTCGAACACTGAAGCTTTCTTT
CDR3aa: CASKEVGQSNTEAFF
d_gene: TRBD1
abundance: .
v_gene: TRBV2
j_gene: TRBJ1-1

CDR3nt: TGTGCCAGTAGTAGCGGACTAGCCTCAAATTCCTACGAGCAGTACTTC
CDR3aa: CASSSGLASNSYEQYF
d_gene: TRBD2
abundance: .
v_gene: TRBV19
j_gene: TRBJ2-7

CDR3nt: TGCGCCAGCAGCTTGGATAGCGGAACTGGGCAGTACTTC
CDR3aa: CASSLDSGTGQYF
d_gene: .
abundance: .
v_gene: TRBV5-1
j_gene: TRBJ2-7

CDR3nt: TGTGCCAGCAGTTACTCGACTTGGGAGACCCAGTACTTC
CDR3aa: CASSYSTWETQYF
d_gene: .
abundance: .
v_gene: TRBV6-5
j_gene: TRBJ2-5

CDR3nt: TGTGCCAGCAGTGAGAGCGGGACTAGCACAGATACGCAGTATTTT
CDR3aa: CASSESGTSTDTQYF
d_gene: TRBD2
abundance: .
v_gene: TRBV6-4
j_gene: TRBJ2-3

CDR3nt: TGTGCCAGCAGCTTTCTCCCGGAGGGCACAGATACGCAGTATTTT
CDR3aa: CASSFLPEGTDTQYF
d_gene: .
abundance: .
v_gene: TRBV7-2
j_gene: TRBJ2-3

CDR3nt: TGCGCCAGCAGCTGGGAGACTATAGGAACCGGGGAGCTGTTTTTT
CDR3aa: CASSWETIGTGELFF
d_gene: .
abundance: .
v_gene: TRBV5-1
j_gene: TRBJ2-2

CDR3nt: TGTGCCAGCAGCCCCCCTGATGGGGGGTTGAACACTGAAGCTTTCTTT
CDR3aa: CASSPPDGGLNTEAFF
d_gene: .
abundance: .
v_gene: TRBV7-9
j_gene: TRBJ1-1

CDR3nt: TGCGCCAGCAGCCAAGTTTCCAGGGGAGAGACCCAGTACTTC
CDR3aa: CASSQVSRGETQYF
d_gene: .
abundance: .
v_gene: TRBV4-1
j_gene: TRBJ2-5

CDR3nt: TGTGCCTGGGACCGCGGGGAGACCCAGTACTTC
CDR3aa: CAWDRGETQYF
d_gene: .
abundance: .
v_gene: TRBV30
j_gene: TRBJ2-5

CDR3nt: TGTGCCAGCAGTGACGTACGGGAGAGGGGAGAGACCCAGTACTTC
CDR3aa: CASSDVRERGETQYF
d_gene: .
abundance: .
v_gene: TRBV2
j_gene: TRBJ2-5

CDR3nt: TGTGCCAGCAGCTTAGTAGGGAGTCTAGCGGGAGAGCACGAGCAGTACTTC
CDR3aa: CASSLVGSLAGEHEQYF
d_gene: TRBD2
abundance: .
v_gene: TRBV7-8
j_gene: TRBJ2-7